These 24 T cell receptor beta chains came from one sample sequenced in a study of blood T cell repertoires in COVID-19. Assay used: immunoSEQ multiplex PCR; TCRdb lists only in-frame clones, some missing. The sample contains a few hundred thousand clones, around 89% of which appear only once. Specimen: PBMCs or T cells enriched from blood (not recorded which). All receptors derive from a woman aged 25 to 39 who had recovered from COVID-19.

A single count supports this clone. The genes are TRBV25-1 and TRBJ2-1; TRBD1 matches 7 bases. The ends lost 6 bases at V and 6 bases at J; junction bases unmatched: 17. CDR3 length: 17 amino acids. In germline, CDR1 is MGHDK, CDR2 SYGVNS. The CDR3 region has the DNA TGTGCCAGCAGCCAGCAACGAGGAAGGGGGCCCTTCAATGAGCAGTTCTTC. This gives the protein CASSQQRGRGPFNEQFF. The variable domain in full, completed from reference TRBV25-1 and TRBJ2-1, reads EADIYQTPRYLVIGTGKKITLECSQTMGHDKMYWYQQDPGMELHLIHYSYGVNSTEKGDLSSESTVSRIRTEHFPLTLESARPSHTSQYLCASSQQRGRGPFNEQFFGPGTRLTVL.

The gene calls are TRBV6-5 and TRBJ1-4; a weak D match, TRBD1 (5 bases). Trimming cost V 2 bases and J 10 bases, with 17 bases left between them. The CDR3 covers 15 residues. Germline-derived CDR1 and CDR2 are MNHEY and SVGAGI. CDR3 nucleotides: TGTGCCAGCAGTTACGCTCGGGGCGGCGGGGTAAAACTGTTTTTT. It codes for CASSYARGGGVKLFF.

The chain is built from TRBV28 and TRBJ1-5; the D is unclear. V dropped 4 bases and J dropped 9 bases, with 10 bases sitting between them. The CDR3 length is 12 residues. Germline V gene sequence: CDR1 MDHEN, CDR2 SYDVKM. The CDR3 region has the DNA TGTGCCAGCAGTTGGTTTTCGGGGCCCCAGCATTTT. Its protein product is CASSWFSGPQHF.

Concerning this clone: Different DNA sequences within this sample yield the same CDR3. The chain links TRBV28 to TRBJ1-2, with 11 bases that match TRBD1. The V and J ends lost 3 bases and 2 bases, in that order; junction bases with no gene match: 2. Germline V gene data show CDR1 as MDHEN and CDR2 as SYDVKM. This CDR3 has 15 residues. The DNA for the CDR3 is TGTGCCAGCAGTTTGGGGACAGGGGGAAACTATGGCTACACCTTC. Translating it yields CASSLGTGGNYGYTF.

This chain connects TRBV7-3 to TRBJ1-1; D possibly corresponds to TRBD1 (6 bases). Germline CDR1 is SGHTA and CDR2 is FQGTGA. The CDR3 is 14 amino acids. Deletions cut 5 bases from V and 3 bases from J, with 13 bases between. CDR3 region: CASSTQGGDTEAFF. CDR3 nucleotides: TGTGCCAGCAGCACACAGGGTGGCGACACTGAAGCTTTCTTT.

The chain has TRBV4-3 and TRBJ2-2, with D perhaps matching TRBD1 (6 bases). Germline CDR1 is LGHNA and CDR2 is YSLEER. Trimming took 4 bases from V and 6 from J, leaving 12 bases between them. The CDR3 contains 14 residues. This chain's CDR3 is CASSLIGQSGELFF. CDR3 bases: TGCGCCAGCAGCCTAATAGGACAGTCCGGGGAGCTGTTTTTT.

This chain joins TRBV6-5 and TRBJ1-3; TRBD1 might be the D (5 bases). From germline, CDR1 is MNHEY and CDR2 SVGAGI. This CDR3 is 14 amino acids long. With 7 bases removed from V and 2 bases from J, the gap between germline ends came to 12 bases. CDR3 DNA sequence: TGTGCCAGCAAATTACAAGGGGCTGGAAACACCATATATTTT. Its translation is CASKLQGAGNTIYF.

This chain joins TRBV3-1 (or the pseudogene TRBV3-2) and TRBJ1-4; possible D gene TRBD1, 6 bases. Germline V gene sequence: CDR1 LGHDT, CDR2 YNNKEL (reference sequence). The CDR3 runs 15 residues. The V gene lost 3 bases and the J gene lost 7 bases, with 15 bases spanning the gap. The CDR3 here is CASSQGARYGEKLFF. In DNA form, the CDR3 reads TGTGCCAGCAGCCAGGGGGCCAGATATGGTGAAAAACTGTTTTTT.

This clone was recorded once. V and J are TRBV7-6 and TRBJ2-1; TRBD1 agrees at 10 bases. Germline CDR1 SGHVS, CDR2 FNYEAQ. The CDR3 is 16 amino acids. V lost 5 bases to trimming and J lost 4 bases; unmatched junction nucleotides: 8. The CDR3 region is CASSHRQGARYNEQFF. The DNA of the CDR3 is TGTGCCAGCAGCCACCGACAGGGGGCAAGGTACAATGAGCAGTTCTTC.

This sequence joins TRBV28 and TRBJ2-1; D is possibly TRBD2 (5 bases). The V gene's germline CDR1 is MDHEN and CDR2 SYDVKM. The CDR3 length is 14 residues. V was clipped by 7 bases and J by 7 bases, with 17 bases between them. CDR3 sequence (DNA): TGTGCCAGCACCATAGGAGGCCAGTTTAATGAGCAGTTCTTC. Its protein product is CASTIGGQFNEQFF.

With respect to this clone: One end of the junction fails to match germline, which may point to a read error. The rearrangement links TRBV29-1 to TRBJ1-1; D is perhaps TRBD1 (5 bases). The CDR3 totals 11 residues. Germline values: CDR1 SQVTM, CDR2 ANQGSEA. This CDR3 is CSFDRNTEAFF. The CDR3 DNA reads TGCAGCTTTGACAGGAACACTGAAGCTTTCTTT.

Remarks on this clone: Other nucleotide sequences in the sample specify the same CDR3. CDR3: CASSLDRGPYNEQFF. The CDR3 DNA sequence: TGTGCCAGCAGCTTAGACAGGGGGCCCTACAATGAGCAGTTCTTC. The rearrangement uses TRBV11-3 and TRBJ2-1, with TRBD1 identical over 8 bases. The CDR3 sequence is 15 residues long. The V segment lost 0 bases and the J segment 2 bases; nucleotides outside the gene matches: 0. Germline V gene data show CDR1 as SGHNT and CDR2 as YENEEA.

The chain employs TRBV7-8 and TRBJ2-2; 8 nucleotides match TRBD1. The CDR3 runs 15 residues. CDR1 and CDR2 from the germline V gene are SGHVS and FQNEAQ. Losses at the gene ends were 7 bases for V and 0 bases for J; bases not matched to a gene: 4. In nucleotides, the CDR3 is TGTGCCAGCATCCACAGGGGGGCGAACACCGGGGAGCTGTTTTTT. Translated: CASIHRGANTGELFF.

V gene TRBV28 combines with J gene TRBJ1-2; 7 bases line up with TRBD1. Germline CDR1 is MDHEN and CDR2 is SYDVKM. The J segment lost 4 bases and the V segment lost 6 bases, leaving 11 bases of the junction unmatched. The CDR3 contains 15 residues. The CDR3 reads CASSLSPTGAYGYTF. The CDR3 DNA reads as TGTGCCAGCAGCCTCTCGCCCACAGGGGCCTATGGCTACACCTTC.

The CDR3 is CASSLLGGGETQYF. DNA of the CDR3: TGTGCCAGCAGTTTATTGGGGGGGGGTGAGACCCAGTACTTC. The chain links TRBV28 to TRBJ2-5, with 7 positions matching TRBD2. This CDR3 is built from 14 residues. Germline V gives CDR1 MDHEN, CDR2 SYDVKM. Trimming cost V 1 base and J 5 bases; bases outside gene matches: 4.

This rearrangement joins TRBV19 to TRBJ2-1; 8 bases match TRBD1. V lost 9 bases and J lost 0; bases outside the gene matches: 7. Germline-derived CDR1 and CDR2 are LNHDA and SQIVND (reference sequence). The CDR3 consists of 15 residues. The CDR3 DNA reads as TGTGCCAGCAAGAGGGGACAGGACTCCTACAATGAGCAGTTCTTC. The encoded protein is CASKRGQDSYNEQFF.

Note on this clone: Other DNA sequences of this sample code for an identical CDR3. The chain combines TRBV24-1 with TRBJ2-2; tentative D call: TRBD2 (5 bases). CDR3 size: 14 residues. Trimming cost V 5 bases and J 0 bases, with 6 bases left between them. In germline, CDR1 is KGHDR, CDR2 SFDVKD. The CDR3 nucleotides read TGTGCCACCAGTGGCGGGTCGAACACCGGGGAGCTGTTTTTT. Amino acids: CATSGGSNTGELFF.

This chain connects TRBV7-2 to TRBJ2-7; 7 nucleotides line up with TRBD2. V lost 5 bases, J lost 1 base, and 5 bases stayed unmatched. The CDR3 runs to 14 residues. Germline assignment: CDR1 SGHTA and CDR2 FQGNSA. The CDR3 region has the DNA TGTGCCAGCAGCCCCTTCGGGGGGTCCTACGAGCAGTACTTC. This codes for CASSPFGGSYEQYF.

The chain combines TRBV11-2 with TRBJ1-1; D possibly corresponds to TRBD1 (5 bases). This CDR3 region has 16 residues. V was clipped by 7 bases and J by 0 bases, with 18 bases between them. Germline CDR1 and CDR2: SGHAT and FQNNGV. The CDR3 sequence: CASNPGHFPMNTEAFF. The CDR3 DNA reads TGTGCCAGCAACCCTGGACATTTCCCCATGAACACTGAAGCTTTCTTT.

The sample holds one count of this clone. The CDR3 is CASSLEGQNNSPLHF. The CDR3 DNA reads as TGCGCCAGCAGCTTGGAGGGACAGAATAATTCACCCCTCCACTTT. V and J are TRBV5-1 and TRBJ1-6; 7 bases are shared with TRBD1. Germline CDR1 reads SGHRS; CDR2 reads YFSETQ. The CDR3 length is 15 residues. The trim removed 0 bases at V and 5 bases at J, leaving 2 bases unmatched.

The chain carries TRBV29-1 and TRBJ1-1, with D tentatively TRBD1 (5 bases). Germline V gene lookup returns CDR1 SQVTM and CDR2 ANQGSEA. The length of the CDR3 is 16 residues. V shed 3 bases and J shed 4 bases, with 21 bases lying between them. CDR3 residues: CSVDRIPGRGITEAFF. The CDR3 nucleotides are TGCAGCGTTGACCGAATCCCTGGCCGGGGGATCACTGAAGCTTTCTTT.

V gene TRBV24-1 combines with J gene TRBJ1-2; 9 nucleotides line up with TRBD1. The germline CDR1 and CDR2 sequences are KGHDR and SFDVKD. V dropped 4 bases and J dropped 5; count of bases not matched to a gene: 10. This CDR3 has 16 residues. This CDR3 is CATSEFSGTGKYGYTF. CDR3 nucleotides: TGTGCCACCAGTGAGTTTTCCGGGACAGGGAAGTATGGCTACACCTTC.

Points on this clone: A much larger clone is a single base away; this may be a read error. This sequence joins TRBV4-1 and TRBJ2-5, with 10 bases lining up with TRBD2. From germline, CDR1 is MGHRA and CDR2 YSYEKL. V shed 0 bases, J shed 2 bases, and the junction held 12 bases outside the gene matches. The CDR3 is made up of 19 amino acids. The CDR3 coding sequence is TGCGCCAGCAGCCAAGATGTGGGGGTGACTAGCGGGTATCAAGAGACCCAGTACTTC. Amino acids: CASSQDVGVTSGYQETQYF.

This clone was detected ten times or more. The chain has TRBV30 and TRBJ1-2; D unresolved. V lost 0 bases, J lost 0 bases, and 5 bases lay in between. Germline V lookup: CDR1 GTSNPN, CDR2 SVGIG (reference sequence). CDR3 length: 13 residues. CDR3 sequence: CAWSVEANYGYTF. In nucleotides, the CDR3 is TGTGCCTGGAGTGTAGAGGCTAACTATGGCTACACCTTC.